A single T cell receptor beta chain is shown here with its context. Only in-frame clones appear in the TCRdb table, and some are missing; sequencing was by immunoSEQ multiplex PCR. The data contain about 220,000 clones, approximately 82% of them singletons. This sample was included in a study of blood T cell repertoires in COVID-19. There are 15 residues in the CDR3. Trimming shortened V by 4 bases and J by 4 bases, and 17 bases separated the two germline ends. CDR1 and CDR2 from the germline V gene are MGHRA and YSYEKL. Specimen: peripheral blood. This rearrangement joins TRBV4-1 to TRBJ2-7; TRBD2 might be the D (5 bases). The sequence came from a woman in her 50s with acute or convalescent COVID-19. This CDR3 reads CASSPSEGGGYEQYF. CDR3 in DNA: TGCGCCAGCAGCCCCTCCGAGGGTGGCGGTTACGAGCAGTACTTC.